The entry below gives a single T cell receptor beta chain sequence along with its context. Its matching antigen is unknown. This sample is part of a study of siplizumab effects on memory and regulatory T cells. Study-wide points: The alloreactive clones that mapped to unstimulated subsets made up only a minor fraction.

Profiling relied on immunoSEQ multiplex PCR, and the TCRdb table lists in-frame clones only, not all of them. This table has approximately 65,000 clones, over 65% appearing once. The ends were cut back, 4 bases at V and 0 bases at J, with 10 bases in the middle. Per germline, CDR1 MGHRA and CDR2 YSYEKL. The CDR3 covers 16 residues. Unstimulated naive, memory, effector memory and TEMRA subsets from three donor pairs were sequenced. This rearrangement joins TRBV4-1 to TRBJ2-6; D not certain. The receptor was derived from a human donor in good health. Sequenced input: memory CD4+ T cells sorted from blood. In DNA form, the CDR3 reads TGCGCCAGCAGCCGTGCTCGAATCTCTGGGGCCAACGTCCTGACTTTC. This translates into CASSRARISGANVLTF.